The 18 T cell receptor beta chains below all came from one sample that was sequenced in a study of response to subunit inactivated influenza vaccine. TCRdb ran MiXCR on the RT-PCR reads and lists one entry per CDR3 protein. The sample has hundreds of thousands of distinct CDR3 sequences, 14% seen once. Sample: PBMCs from blood, taken 14 days before vaccination. The receptors were gathered from a man between 50 and 59 years old who received an inactivated influenza vaccine.

The chain recombines TRBV7-2 with TRBJ2-3; D is unclear. The V end lost 6 bases, the J end lost 0 bases, and 13 bases lay between the germline ends. The CDR3 has 15 residues. In germline, CDR1 is SGHTA, CDR2 FQGNSA. For the CDR3, the DNA is TGTGCCAGCAGACCCGACGGACCTAGCACAGATACGCAGTATTTT. Protein: CASRPDGPSTDTQYF.

This CDR3 is CASSILGDTQYF. In nucleotides, the CDR3 is TGTGCCAGCAGTATATTGGGAGATACGCAGTATTTT. This rearrangement joins TRBV12-3 or TRBV12-4 to TRBJ2-3, with D unresolved. V was clipped by 5 bases and J by 5 bases, with 8 bases between them. The CDR3 length is 12 residues.

The gene calls are TRBV14 and TRBJ2-7; TRBD2 aligns across 7 bases. The CDR3 length is 13 residues. CDR1 is SGHDN and CDR2 is FVKESK in the germline V gene. The V segment lost 3 bases and the J segment 2 bases; nucleotides outside the gene matches: 1. CDR3 loop: CASSQAGAYEQYF. CDR3 bases: TGTGCCAGCAGCCAGGCGGGGGCCTACGAGCAGTACTTC.

This clonotype was recorded at least ten times. The DNA for the CDR3 is TGTGCCAGCAGCTTAGAGGCAGGTACTGAAGCTTTCTTT. This codes for CASSLEAGTEAFF. This chain connects TRBV7-8 to TRBJ1-1; no definite D call. CDR3 length: 13 residues. V was trimmed by 1 base and J by 5 bases, leaving 8 bases between them. CDR1 is SGHVS and CDR2 is FQNEAQ in the germline V gene.

The chain joins TRBV2 to TRBJ1-2; TRBD1 matches at 7 bases. This CDR3 contains 14 residues. V trimming: 4 bases; J trimming: 2 bases; junction bases outside the gene matches: 4. Germline CDR1 reads SNHLY; CDR2 reads FYNNEI. The CDR3 nucleotides read TGTGCCAGCAGTGCCTCGACAGGGAACTATGGCTACACCTTC. This codes for CASSASTGNYGYTF.

About this clonotype: The junction and the germline gene differ at one end; a read error may be behind it. The V call is TRBV28, the J call TRBJ2-3; 10 bases are a match to TRBD2. Germline V gives CDR1 MDHEN, CDR2 SYDVKM. The CDR3 sequence is 16 residues long. The CDR3 here is CASSSPRLAGVNTQYF. The CDR3 region has the DNA TGTGCGAGCAGTTCACCGAGGCTAGCGGGAGTGAATACGCAGTATTTT. The full variable domain, completed using reference TRBV28 and TRBJ2-3, is DVKVTQSSRYLVKRTGEKVFLECVQDMDHENMFWYRQDPGLGLRLIYFSYDVKMKEKGDIPEGYSVSREKKERFSLILESASTNQTSMYLCASSSPRLAGVNTQYFGPGTRLTVL.

Only a few counts were recorded for this clonotype. The chain couples TRBV9 to TRBJ2-7; D is undetermined. V was cut by 0 bases and J by 7 bases, with 14 bases left in between. This CDR3 spans 14 amino acids. Per germline, CDR1 SGDLS and CDR2 YYNGEE. CDR3: CASSVDGQVLEQYF. In DNA form, the CDR3 reads TGTGCCAGCAGCGTAGATGGTCAGGTCTTAGAGCAGTACTTC.

V and J are TRBV7-2 and TRBJ2-3, with D perhaps matching TRBD1 (5 bases). The CDR3 is 15 residues long. Germline CDR1 and CDR2: SGHTA and FQGNSA. The germline V and J ends were trimmed by 3 bases and 4 bases, with 14 bases remaining between them. The CDR3 spells CASSLIRVGADTQYF. CDR3 DNA sequence: TGTGCCAGCAGCTTGATCAGGGTTGGGGCAGATACGCAGTATTTT.

This clonotype came up a few times. The rearrangement links TRBV7-6 to TRBJ2-2, with TRBD2 as a possible D gene (5 bases). The CDR3 totals 16 residues. V was cut by 5 bases and J by 0 bases, with 13 bases left in between. Germline CDR1 reads SGHVS; CDR2 reads FNYEAQ. This CDR3 is CASSLSRDTNTGELFF. DNA of the CDR3: TGTGCCAGCAGCCTTTCCCGGGATACGAACACCGGGGAGCTGTTTTTT.

The chain combines TRBV24-1 with TRBJ2-2, with D hard to call. The CDR3 has 14 amino acids. V was trimmed by 4 bases and J by 3 bases, leaving 8 bases between them. Germline V gene data show CDR1 as KGHDR and CDR2 as SFDVKD. The CDR3: CATSEGRDTGELFF. The CDR3 DNA reads as TGTGCCACCAGTGAGGGCCGGGACACCGGGGAGCTGTTTTTT.

This rearrangement joins TRBV11-2 to TRBJ2-7; the D is unclear. Trimming took off 3 bases at V and 3 bases at J, with 12 bases between the two ends. CDR3 size: 14 residues. The V gene's germline CDR1 is SGHAT and CDR2 FQNNGV. The chain's CDR3 is CASSFERADYEQYF. In DNA form, the CDR3 reads TGTGCCAGCAGCTTCGAACGAGCTGACTACGAGCAGTACTTC. Drawing the rest from reference TRBV11-2 and TRBJ2-7, the complete variable domain is EAGVAQSPRYKIIEKRQSVAFWCNPISGHATLYWYQQILGQGPKLLIQFQNNGVVDDSQLPKDRFSAERLKGVDSTLKIQPAKLEDSAVYLCASSFERADYEQYFGPGTRLTVT.

This clonotype appeared a few times. The V and J genes are TRBV10-3 and TRBJ2-3; D remains unclear. Germline CDR1 reads ENHRY; CDR2 reads SYGVKD. There are 12 residues in the CDR3. The V and J ends lost 1 base and 4 bases respectively, with 3 bases between them. DNA of the CDR3: TGTGCCATCAGTGAGTTGTCAGATACGCAGTATTTT. It yields the protein CAISELSDTQYF.

CDR3 bases: TGTGCCAGCAGCCCTGCGGGGGTTCGGAATCAGCCCCAGCATTTT. Translated, it gives CASSPAGVRNQPQHF. This sequence joins TRBV7-2 and TRBJ1-5; TRBD1 is a possible D gene (5 bases). Germline V gene data show CDR1 as SGHTA and CDR2 as FQGNSA. Trimming took 5 bases from V and 4 from J, leaving 15 bases between them. This CDR3 contains 15 residues.

J is TRBJ2-1 and V is TRBV5-1; TRBD2 matches at 8 bases. This CDR3 has 14 amino acids. Trimming at V came to 0 bases and at J to 6 bases, leaving 2 bases not matched to a gene. Germline V gene data show CDR1 as SGHRS and CDR2 as YFSETQ. The CDR3 coding sequence is TGCGCCAGCAGCTTGGAGGGACTAGGCAATGAGCAGTTCTTC. Amino acids: CASSLEGLGNEQFF.

This clonotype was counted a few times. The CDR3 DNA follows: TGTGCCAGCACCCACACCCCGGGGAACGGCTACGAGCAGTACTTC. Translation: CASTHTPGNGYEQYF. The chain carries TRBV11-1 and TRBJ2-7, with a weak D call TRBD2 (5 bases). The CDR3 contains 15 residues. With 7 bases removed from V and 3 bases from J, the gap between germline ends came to 19 bases. Germline CDR1 is SGHAT and CDR2 is FQDESV (reference sequence).

The gene calls are TRBV18 and TRBJ2-1; 7 nucleotides match TRBD1. This CDR3 region has 16 residues. Trimming took 1 base from V and 1 from J; bases not matched to a gene: 4. The V gene's germline CDR1 is KGHSH and CDR2 LQKENI. The CDR3 reads CASSPRTGASYNEQFF. The CDR3 bases are TGTGCCAGCTCACCACGTACAGGGGCTTCCTACAATGAGCAGTTCTTC.

This sequence joins TRBV29-1 and TRBJ2-2; D gene unclear. The CDR3 has 14 amino acids. Germline V gene data show CDR1 as SQVTM and CDR2 as ANQGSEA. V gave up 2 bases and J gave up 8 bases, with 15 bases separating them. The CDR3 reads CSVESALYVGELFF. The CDR3 nucleotides are TGCAGCGTTGAAAGCGCGCTGTATGTTGGGGAGCTGTTTTTT.

The chain is built from TRBV12-3 or TRBV12-4 and TRBJ1-4; TRBD1 aligns across 7 bases. This CDR3 region has 13 residues. The V and J ends lost 6 bases and 7 bases, in that order; junction bases with no gene match: 5. The CDR3: CASRGTEGEKLFF. In DNA form, the CDR3 reads TGTGCCAGCAGAGGGACAGAGGGTGAAAAACTGTTTTTT.